A single TCR beta chain is shown here with its context. Antigen: not known. Some clones are missing from TCRdb's copy, which holds only in-frame ones; the method was immunoSEQ multiplex PCR. The sample has around 1,900,000 clones; approximately 92% are singletons. This record comes from a study of shared clonotypes between healthy human individuals. Across the study: The study used three CD4 naive, three CD4 memory, two CD8 naive and one CD8 memory plate per donor. The study's findings and limits: Generation probabilities of non-shared clonotypes were lower (relative to those shared by all four donors). Donor clonotype sharing was expected to depend on sequencing depth.

As defined, naive CD8 cells were CD45RO-negative and positively selected for CCR7, with terminally differentiated effector memory CD45RA+ cells excluded. V was clipped by 8 bases and J by 8 bases; unmatched bases: 17. The CDR3 spans 16 residues. CDR1 is MDHEN and CDR2 is SYDVKM in the germline V gene. The receptor was derived from a man aged 18-30 years in good health. Some clones in this sample may be carry-over from other donors' samples. The chain is built from TRBV28 and TRBJ2-1; 8 nucleotides agree with TRBD2. Sequencing was performed on naive CD8+ T cells from PBMCs. The CDR3 nucleotides are TGTGCCAGCGCATTCCCACGAGCGGGGGTTCCGGATGAGCAGTTCTTC. Translation gives CASAFPRAGVPDEQFF.